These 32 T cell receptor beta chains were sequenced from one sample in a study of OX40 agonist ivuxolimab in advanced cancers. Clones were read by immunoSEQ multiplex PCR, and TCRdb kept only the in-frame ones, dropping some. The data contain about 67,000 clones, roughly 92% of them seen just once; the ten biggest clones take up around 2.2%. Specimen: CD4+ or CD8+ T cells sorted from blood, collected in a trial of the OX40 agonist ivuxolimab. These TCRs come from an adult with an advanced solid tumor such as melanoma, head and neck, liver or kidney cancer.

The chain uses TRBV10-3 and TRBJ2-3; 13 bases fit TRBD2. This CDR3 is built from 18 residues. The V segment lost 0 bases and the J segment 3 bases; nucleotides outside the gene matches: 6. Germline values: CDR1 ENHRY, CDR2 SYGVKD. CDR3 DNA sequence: TGTGCCATCAGTGAGTCGACTAGCGGGAGGTCGAGGACAGATACGCAGTATTTT. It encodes CAISESTSGRSRTDTQYF.

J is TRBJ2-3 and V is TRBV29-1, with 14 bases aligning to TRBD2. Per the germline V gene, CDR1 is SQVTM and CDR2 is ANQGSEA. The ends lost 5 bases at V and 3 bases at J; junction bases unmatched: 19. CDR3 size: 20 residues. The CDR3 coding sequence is TGCAGCGTTTGGACAGAAGAGGGCCCGACTAGCGGGGGGGCAACAGATACGCAGTATTTT. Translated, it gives CSVWTEEGPTSGGATDTQYF.

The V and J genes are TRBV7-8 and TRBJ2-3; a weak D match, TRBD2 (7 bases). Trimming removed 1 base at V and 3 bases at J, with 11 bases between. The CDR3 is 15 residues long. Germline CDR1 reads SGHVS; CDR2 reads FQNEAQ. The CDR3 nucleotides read TGTGCCAGCAGCTTAGGAGGGGGGGGAACAGATACGCAGTATTTT. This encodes CASSLGGGGTDTQYF.

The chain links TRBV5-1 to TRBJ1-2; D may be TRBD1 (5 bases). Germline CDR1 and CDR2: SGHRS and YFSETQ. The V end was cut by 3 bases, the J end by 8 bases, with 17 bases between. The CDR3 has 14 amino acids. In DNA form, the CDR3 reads TGCGCCAGCAGCTCAGCCCAGGGAGGACGAGGCTACACCTTC. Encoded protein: CASSSAQGGRGYTF.

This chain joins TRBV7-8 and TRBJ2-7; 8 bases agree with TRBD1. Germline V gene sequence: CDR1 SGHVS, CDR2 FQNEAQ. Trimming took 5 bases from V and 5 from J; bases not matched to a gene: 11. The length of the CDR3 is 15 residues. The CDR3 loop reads CASSPRRDRTHEQYF. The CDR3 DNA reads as TGTGCCAGCAGCCCTAGGCGGGACAGGACCCACGAGCAGTACTTC.

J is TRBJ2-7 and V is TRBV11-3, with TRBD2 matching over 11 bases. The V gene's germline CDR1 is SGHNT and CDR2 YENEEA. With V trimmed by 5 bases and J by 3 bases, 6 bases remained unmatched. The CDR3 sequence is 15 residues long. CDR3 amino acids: CASSLSGGAGYEQYF. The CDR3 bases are TGTGCCAGCAGCCTTAGCGGGGGGGCCGGCTACGAGCAGTACTTC.

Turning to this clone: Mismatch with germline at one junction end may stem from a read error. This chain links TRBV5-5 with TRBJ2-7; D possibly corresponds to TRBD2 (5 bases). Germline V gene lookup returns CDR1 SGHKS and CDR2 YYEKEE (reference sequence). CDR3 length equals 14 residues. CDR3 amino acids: CASSLEAGGFPNHF. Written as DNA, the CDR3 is TGTGCCAGCAGCTTGGAGGCGGGCGGGTTCCCCAATCACTTC.

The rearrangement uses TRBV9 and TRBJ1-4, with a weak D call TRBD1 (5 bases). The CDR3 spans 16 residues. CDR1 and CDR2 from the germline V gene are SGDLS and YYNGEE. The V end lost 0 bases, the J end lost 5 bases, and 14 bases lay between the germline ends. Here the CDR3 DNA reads TGTGCCAGCAGCGTAGGGGCGGCAGGGCAAAATGAAAAACTGTTTTTT. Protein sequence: CASSVGAAGQNEKLFF.

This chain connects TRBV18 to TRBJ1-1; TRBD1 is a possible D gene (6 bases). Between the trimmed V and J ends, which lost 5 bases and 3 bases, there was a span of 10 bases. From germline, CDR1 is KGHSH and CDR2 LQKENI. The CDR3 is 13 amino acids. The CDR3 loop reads CASSYNRDTEAFF. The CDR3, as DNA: TGTGCCAGCTCATATAACAGGGACACTGAAGCTTTCTTT.

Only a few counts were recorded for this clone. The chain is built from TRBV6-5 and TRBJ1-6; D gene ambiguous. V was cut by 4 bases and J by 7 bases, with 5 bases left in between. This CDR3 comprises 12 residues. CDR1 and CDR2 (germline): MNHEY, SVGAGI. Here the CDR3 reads CASSFFNSPLHF. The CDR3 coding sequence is TGTGCCAGCAGTTTCTTCAATTCACCCCTCCACTTT.

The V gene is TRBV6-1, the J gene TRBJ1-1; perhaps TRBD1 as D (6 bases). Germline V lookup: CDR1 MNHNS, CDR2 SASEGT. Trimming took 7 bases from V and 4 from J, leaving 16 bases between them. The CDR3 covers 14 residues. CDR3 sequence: CASTPRGASTEAFF. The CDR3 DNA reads TGTGCCAGCACCCCGCGGGGGGCAAGCACTGAAGCTTTCTTT.

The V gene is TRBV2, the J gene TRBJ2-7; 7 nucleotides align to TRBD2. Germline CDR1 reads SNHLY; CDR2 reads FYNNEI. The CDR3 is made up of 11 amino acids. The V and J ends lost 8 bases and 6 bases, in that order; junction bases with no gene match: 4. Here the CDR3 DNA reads TGTGCCAGCGGGCGGGAGAGCGAGCAGTACTTC. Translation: CASGRESEQYF.

CDR3 sequence reads: CASSLGLQGTDTQYF. The CDR3 region has the DNA TGTGCCAGCAGCTTAGGTCTGCAAGGCACAGATACGCAGTATTTT. This chain connects TRBV7-3 to TRBJ2-3; no firm D call. The V and J ends lost 2 bases and 1 base respectively, with 10 bases between them. The CDR3 length is 15 residues. CDR1 is SGHTA, CDR2 FQGTGA, per germline.

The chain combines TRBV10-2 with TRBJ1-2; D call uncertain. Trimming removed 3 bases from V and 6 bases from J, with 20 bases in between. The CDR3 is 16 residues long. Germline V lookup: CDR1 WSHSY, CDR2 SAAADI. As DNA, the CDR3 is TGCGCCAGCAGTGATTTTTTGTCCATCGGTGGCAATGGCTACACCTTC. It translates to CASSDFLSIGGNGYTF.

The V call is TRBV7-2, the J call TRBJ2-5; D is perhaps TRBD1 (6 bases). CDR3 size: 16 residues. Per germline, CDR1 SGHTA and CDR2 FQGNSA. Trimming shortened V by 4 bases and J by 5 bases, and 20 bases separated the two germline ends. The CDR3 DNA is TGTGCCAGCAGCTGGGTTTGGGGGCCCAGTGGGGAGACCCAGTACTTC. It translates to CASSWVWGPSGETQYF.

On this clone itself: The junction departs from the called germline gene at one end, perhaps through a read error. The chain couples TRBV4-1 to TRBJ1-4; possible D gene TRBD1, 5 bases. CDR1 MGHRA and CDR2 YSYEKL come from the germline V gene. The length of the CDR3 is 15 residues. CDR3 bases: TGCGCCAACAGCCAGATCACGGGGGGTTCGGAAAAACTGTTTTTT. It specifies CANSQITGGSEKLFF.

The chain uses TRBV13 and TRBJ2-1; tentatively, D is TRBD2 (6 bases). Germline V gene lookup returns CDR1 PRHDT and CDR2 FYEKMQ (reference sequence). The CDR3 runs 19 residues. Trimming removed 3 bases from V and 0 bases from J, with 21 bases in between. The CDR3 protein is CASSFLGLGGFSSYNEQFF. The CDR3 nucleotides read TGTGCCAGCAGCTTCCTGGGACTGGGGGGATTTAGCTCCTACAATGAGCAGTTCTTC.

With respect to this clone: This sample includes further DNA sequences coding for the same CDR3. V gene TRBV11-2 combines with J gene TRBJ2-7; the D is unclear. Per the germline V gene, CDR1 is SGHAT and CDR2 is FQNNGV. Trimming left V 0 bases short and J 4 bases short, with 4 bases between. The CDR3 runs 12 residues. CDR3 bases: TGTGCCAGCAGCTTAGAGGGTTACGAGCAGTACTTC. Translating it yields CASSLEGYEQYF.

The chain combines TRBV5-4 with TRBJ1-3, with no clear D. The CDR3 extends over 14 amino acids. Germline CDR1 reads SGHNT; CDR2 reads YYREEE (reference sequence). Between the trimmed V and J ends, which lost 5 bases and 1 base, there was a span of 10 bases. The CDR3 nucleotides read TGTGCCAGCAGGCCCGCGGAGTCTGGAAACACCATATATTTT. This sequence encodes CASRPAESGNTIYF. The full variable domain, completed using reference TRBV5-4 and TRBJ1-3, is ETGVTQSPTHLIKTRGQQVTLRCSSQSGHNTVSWYQQALGQGPQFIFQYYREEENGRGNFPPRFSGLQFPNYSSELNVNALELDDSALYLCASRPAESGNTIYFGEGSWLTVV.

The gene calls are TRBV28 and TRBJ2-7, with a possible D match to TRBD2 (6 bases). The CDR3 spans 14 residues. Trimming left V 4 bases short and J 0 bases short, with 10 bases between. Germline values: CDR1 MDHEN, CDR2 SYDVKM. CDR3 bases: TGTGCCAGCAGTTCCGGGGGTATCTCCTACGAGCAGTACTTC. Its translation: CASSSGGISYEQYF.

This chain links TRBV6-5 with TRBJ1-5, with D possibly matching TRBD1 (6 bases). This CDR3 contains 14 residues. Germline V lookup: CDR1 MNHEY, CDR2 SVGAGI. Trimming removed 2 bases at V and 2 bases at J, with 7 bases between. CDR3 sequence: CASSYAGGNQPQHF. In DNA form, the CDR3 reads TGTGCCAGCAGTTACGCAGGGGGCAATCAGCCCCAGCATTTT.

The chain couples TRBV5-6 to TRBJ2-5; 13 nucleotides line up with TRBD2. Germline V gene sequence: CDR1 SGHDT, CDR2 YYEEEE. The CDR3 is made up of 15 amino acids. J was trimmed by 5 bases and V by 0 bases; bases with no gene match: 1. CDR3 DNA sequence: TGTGCCAGCAGCTTGGAACTAGCGGGAGGGGAGACCCAGTACTTC. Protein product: CASSLELAGGETQYF.

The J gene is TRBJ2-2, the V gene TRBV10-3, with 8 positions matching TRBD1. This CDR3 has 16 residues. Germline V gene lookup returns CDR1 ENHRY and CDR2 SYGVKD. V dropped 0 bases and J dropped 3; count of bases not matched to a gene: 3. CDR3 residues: CAISESRQGYTGELFF. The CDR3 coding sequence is TGTGCCATCAGTGAGTCGAGACAGGGGTACACCGGGGAGCTGTTTTTT.

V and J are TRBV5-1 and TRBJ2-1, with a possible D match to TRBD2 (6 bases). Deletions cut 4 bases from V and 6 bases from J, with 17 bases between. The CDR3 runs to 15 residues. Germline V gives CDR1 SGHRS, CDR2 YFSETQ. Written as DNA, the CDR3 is TGCGCCAGCAGCCACTCTAGCGATCGGGCCAATGAGCAGTTCTTC. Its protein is CASSHSSDRANEQFF.

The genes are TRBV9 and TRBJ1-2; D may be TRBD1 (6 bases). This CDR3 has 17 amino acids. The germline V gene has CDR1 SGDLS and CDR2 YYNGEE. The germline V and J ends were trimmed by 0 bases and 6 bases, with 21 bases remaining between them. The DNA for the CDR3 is TGTGCCAGCAGCGTAGGGCCAAGTGGGGGCTATAGAGATGGCTACACCTTC. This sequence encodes CASSVGPSGGYRDGYTF.

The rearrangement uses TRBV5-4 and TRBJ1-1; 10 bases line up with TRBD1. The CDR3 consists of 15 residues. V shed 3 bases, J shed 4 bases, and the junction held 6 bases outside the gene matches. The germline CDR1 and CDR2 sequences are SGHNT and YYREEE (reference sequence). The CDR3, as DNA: TGTGCCAGCAGCTCGGCCCGGGACAGGGGCACTGAAGCTTTCTTT. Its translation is CASSSARDRGTEAFF.

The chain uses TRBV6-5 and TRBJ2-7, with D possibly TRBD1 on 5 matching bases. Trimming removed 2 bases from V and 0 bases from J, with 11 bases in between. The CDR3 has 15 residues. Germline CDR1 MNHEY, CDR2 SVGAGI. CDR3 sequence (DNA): TGTGCCAGCAGTTACAGTATTGACAGCTCCTACGAGCAGTACTTC. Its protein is CASSYSIDSSYEQYF.

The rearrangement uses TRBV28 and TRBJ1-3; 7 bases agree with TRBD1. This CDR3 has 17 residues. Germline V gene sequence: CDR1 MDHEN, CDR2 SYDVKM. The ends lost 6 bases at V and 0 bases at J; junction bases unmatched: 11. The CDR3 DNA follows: TGTGCCAGCAGGCCTCCGGGACAGCATACCTCTGGAAACACCATATATTTT. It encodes CASRPPGQHTSGNTIYF.

The CDR3 nucleotides read TGTGCCAGCAGTCTCGGGACTAGCGGGGGCTACGAGCAGTACTTC. Encoded protein: CASSLGTSGGYEQYF. This sequence joins TRBV6-5 and TRBJ2-7; TRBD2 agrees at 14 bases. V gave up 5 bases and J gave up 3 bases; unmatched junction bases: 3. CDR1 is MNHEY and CDR2 is SVGAGI in the germline V gene. CDR3 length: 15 amino acids.

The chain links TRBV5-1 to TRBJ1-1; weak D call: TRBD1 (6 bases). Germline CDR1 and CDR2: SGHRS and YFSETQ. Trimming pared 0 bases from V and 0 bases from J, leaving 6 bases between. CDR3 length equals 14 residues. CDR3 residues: CASSLGQVNTEAFF. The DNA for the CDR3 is TGCGCCAGCAGCTTGGGACAGGTGAACACTGAAGCTTTCTTT.

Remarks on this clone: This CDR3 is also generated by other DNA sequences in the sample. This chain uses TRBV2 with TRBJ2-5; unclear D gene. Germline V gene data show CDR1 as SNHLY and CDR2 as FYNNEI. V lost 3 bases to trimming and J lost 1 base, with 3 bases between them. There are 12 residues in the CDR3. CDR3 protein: CASSEGQETQYF. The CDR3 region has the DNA TGTGCCAGCAGTGAGGGCCAAGAGACCCAGTACTTC.

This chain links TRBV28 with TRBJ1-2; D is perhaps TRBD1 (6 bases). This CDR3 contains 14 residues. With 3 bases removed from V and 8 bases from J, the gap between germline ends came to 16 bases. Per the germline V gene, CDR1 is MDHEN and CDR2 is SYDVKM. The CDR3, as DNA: TGTGCCAGCAGTTTGCCCCCCCCAGGGGAGGGCTACACCTTC. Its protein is CASSLPPPGEGYTF.